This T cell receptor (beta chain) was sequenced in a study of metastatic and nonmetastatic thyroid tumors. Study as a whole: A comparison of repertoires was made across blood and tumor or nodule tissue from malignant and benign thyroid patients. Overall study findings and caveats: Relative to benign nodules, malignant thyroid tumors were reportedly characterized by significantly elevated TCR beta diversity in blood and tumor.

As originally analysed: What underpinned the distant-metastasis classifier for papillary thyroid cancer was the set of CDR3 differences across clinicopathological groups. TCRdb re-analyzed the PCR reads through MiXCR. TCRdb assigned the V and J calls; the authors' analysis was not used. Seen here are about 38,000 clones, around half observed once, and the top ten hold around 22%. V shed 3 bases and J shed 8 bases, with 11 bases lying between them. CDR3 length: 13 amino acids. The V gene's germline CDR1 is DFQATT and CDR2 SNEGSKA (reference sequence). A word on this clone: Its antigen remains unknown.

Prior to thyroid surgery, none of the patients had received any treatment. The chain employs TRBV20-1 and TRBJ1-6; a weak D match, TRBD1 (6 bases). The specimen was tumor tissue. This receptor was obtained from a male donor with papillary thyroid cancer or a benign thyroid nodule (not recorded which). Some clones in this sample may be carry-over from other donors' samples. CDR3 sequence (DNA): TGCAGTGCTAGGGGGGGGGCTTATTCACCCCTCCACTTT. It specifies CSARGGAYSPLHF.